This entry lists 9 T cell receptor beta chains sequenced from one sample in a study of T-cell memory formation after mild COVID-19 (dated by TCRdb to 2020 to 2023). Libraries were built with 5' RACE. Sequencing took place on an Illumina NovaSeq 6000. TCRdb reprocessing: public reads trimmed at Q25 with fastp, clones called with MiXCR, in-frame beta chains kept. Here each entry gathers all rows of one CDR3 protein and keeps the most common genes and DNA. This sample lists roughly 130,000 distinct CDR3 sequences; approximately 5.9% were detected once. The ten most abundant clones make up 2% to 2.5% of the sample. The sample was PBMCs or a T cell subset sorted from them (not recorded which). Source of these receptors: an adult woman who had mild COVID-19 (a few samples of this study predate the infection). The sample titles of this study are shuffled in the database, so cell type and time point are left out; the donor was told from shared clones.

This clonotype was seen ten or more times. The CDR3 sequence: CASSFQGGAPGAFF. DNA of the CDR3: TGTGCCAGCAGCTTTCAAGGAGGGGCCCCGGGGGCTTTCTTT. The chain carries TRBV7-2 and TRBJ1-1; possible D gene TRBD1, 5 bases. The CDR3 sequence is 14 residues long. Germline V lookup: CDR1 SGHTA, CDR2 FQGNSA. Trimming removed 3 bases at V and 11 bases at J, with 19 bases between.

Ten or more counts support this clonotype. The rearrangement uses TRBV20-1 and TRBJ2-1; no reliable D call. Per germline, CDR1 DFQATT and CDR2 SNEGSKA (reference sequence). The CDR3 has 17 amino acids. Trimming took 2 bases from V and 2 from J, leaving 19 bases between them. For the CDR3, the DNA is TGCAGTGCTAGATTGCGGCGCGGCCCGGACCCCTACAATGAGCAGTTCTTC. Its protein is CSARLRRGPDPYNEQFF.

This clonotype was found a few times. This rearrangement joins TRBV6-2 or TRBV6-3 to TRBJ1-2; D gene uncertain. From germline, CDR1 is MNHEY and CDR2 SVGEGT. The CDR3 sequence is 13 residues long. V lost 2 bases and J lost 1, with 5 bases in between. The CDR3 nucleotides read TGTGCCAGCAGTTACGGCCTTAACTATGGCTACACCTTC. Its translation is CASSYGLNYGYTF.

The chain's CDR3 is CASSVGTVHGYTF. CDR3 DNA sequence: TGTGCCAGCAGTGTCGGGACAGTCCATGGCTACACCTTC. The rearrangement joins TRBV28 to TRBJ1-2, with 7 bases that match TRBD1. CDR3 length: 13 amino acids. V gave up 5 bases and J gave up 6 bases; unmatched junction bases: 6. In germline, CDR1 is MDHEN, CDR2 SYDVKM.

Regarding this clonotype: The conserved closing phenylalanine or tryptophan is absent in this CDR3, likely reflecting a read error. This rearrangement joins TRBV9 to TRBJ2-1; the D is unclear. V was clipped by 0 bases and J by 1 base, with 8 bases between them. This CDR3 comprises 15 residues. The V gene's germline CDR1 is SGDLS and CDR2 YYNGEE. The CDR3 spells CASSVGSVSYNEQFL. For the CDR3, the DNA is TGTGCCAGCAGCGTAGGTAGTGTGTCCTACAATGAGCAGTTCTTA.

This clonotype was detected only a few times. The chain couples TRBV23-1 to TRBJ2-3, with D unclear. TRBV23-1 belongs to the ORF category, with a function that is uncertain. V was cut by 6 bases and J by 6 bases, with 16 bases left in between. The CDR3 loop spans 14 amino acids. CDR3 DNA sequence: TGCGCCAGCAGCCCCGGGCTGATGGTGGATACGCAGTATTTT. This sequence encodes CASSPGLMVDTQYF.

This clonotype occurred a few times. The chain links TRBV12-3 or TRBV12-4 to TRBJ1-2, with 8 bases that match TRBD1. CDR3 size: 15 residues. V dropped 4 bases and J dropped 6; count of bases not matched to a gene: 10. The CDR3 region is CASSSSQTGAHGYTF. CDR3 nucleotides: TGTGCCAGCAGTTCTTCTCAGACAGGGGCTCATGGCTACACCTTC.

This clonotype has ten or more counts. The rearrangement links TRBV9 to TRBJ2-1, with D uncertain. The germline gives CDR1 SGDLS, CDR2 YYNGEE. There are 13 residues in the CDR3. The germline V and J ends were trimmed by 0 bases and 3 bases, with 4 bases remaining between them. The CDR3 loop is CASSVANYNEQFF. CDR3 nucleotides: TGTGCCAGCAGCGTAGCAAACTACAATGAGCAGTTCTTC.

This clonotype was counted many times. The chain's CDR3 is CATSDFKQKAFF. The CDR3 DNA follows: TGTGCCACCAGTGATTTCAAACAGAAAGCTTTCTTT. This chain connects TRBV24-1 to TRBJ1-1; D unclear. CDR3 length: 12 amino acids. From germline, CDR1 is KGHDR and CDR2 SFDVKD. Trimming left V 1 base short and J 9 bases short, with 8 bases between.